One sample yielded the 25 T cell receptor beta chains listed below, sequenced in a study of blood T cell repertoires in COVID-19. The protocol was immunoSEQ multiplex PCR, while the TCRdb copy is restricted to in-frame clones and leaves out a portion. This table has 180,000 or so clones, about 87% appearing once. The sequenced sample consisted of peripheral blood. The receptor source for this set is a woman aged 45-65 years with acute or convalescent COVID-19.

This clone was recorded only once. The chain carries TRBV5-1 and TRBJ1-2; 7 nucleotides agree with TRBD1. CDR3 length equals 14 residues. The V and J ends lost 3 bases and 2 bases, in that order; junction bases with no gene match: 4. The germline gives CDR1 SGHRS, CDR2 YFSETQ. This chain's CDR3 is CASSSGGKNYGYTF. CDR3 sequence (DNA): TGCGCCAGCAGCTCAGGGGGTAAGAACTATGGCTACACCTTC. The variable domain in full, completed from reference TRBV5-1 and TRBJ1-2, reads KAGVTQTPRYLIKTRGQQVTLSCSPISGHRSVSWYQQTPGQGLQFLFEYFSETQRNKGNFPGRFSGRQFSNSRSEMNVSTLELGDSALYLCASSSGGKNYGYTFGSGTRLTVV.

J is TRBJ1-3 and V is TRBV7-9; the match to TRBD1 covers 9 bases. Germline values: CDR1 SEHNR, CDR2 FQNEAQ (reference sequence). V trimming: 5 bases; J trimming: 2 bases; junction bases outside the gene matches: 4. This CDR3 contains 15 residues. As DNA, the CDR3 is TGTGCCAGCAGCCTGACAGGGGGTACTGGAAACACCATATATTTT. Encoded protein: CASSLTGGTGNTIYF.

V usage is TRBV2 and J usage is TRBJ2-5; the D gene is possibly TRBD1 (5 bases). The germline V gene encodes CDR1 SNHLY and CDR2 FYNNEI. Trimming took off 6 bases at V and 4 bases at J, with 12 bases between the two ends. The CDR3 has 13 residues. CDR3 coding DNA: TGTGCCAGCAGACACGACAGTGCAGAGACCCAGTACTTC. This codes for CASRHDSAETQYF.

This clone occurred once. This chain links TRBV6-5 with TRBJ1-6; tentatively, D is TRBD1 (6 bases). The CDR3 consists of 15 residues. Germline CDR1 MNHEY, CDR2 SVGAGI. Trimming took 3 bases from V and 13 from J, leaving 19 bases between them. This CDR3 reads CASSYRPGTPLPLHF. In DNA form, the CDR3 reads TGTGCCAGCAGTTATCGGCCCGGGACACCTCTTCCCCTCCACTTT.

This rearrangement joins TRBV5-1 to TRBJ2-7, with 8 bases that match TRBD1. Germline V gives CDR1 SGHRS, CDR2 YFSETQ. The CDR3 contains 15 residues. V lost 4 bases, J lost 0 bases, and 6 bases stayed unmatched. The CDR3 reads CASSTGTGPSYEQYF. In DNA form, the CDR3 reads TGCGCCAGCAGCACCGGGACAGGCCCCTCCTACGAGCAGTACTTC.

The rearrangement links TRBV24-1 to TRBJ1-1; D is uncertain. Germline CDR1 KGHDR, CDR2 SFDVKD. The CDR3 has 17 amino acids. V was cut by 1 base and J by 0 bases, with 14 bases left in between. CDR3 residues: CATSDFGEGIMNTEAFF. The DNA for the CDR3 is TGTGCCACCAGTGATTTTGGGGAGGGAATAATGAACACTGAAGCTTTCTTT.

The rearrangement joins TRBV28 to TRBJ2-7; maybe TRBD1 (6 bases). CDR1 and CDR2 (germline): MDHEN, SYDVKM. Trimming removed 6 bases at V and 3 bases at J, with 18 bases between. This CDR3 has 15 amino acids. This CDR3 reads CASSPPGTYVYEQYF. CDR3 nucleotide sequence: TGTGCCAGCAGCCCACCAGGGACATATGTCTACGAGCAGTACTTC.

The chain recombines TRBV5-1 with TRBJ1-1, with D possibly being TRBD1 (6 bases). The CDR3 contains 13 residues. Trimming stripped 5 bases from V and 3 bases from J, with 11 bases between. The V gene's germline CDR1 is SGHRS and CDR2 YFSETQ. This CDR3 reads CASSGGGHTEAFF. DNA for the CDR3: TGCGCCAGCAGTGGGGGGGGCCACACTGAAGCTTTCTTT.

This clone is a singleton in its sample. The V and J genes are TRBV7-3 and TRBJ2-1, with D possibly matching TRBD2 (6 bases). Trimming stripped 5 bases from V and 4 bases from J, with 12 bases between. This CDR3 is 14 amino acids long. The germline gives CDR1 SGHTA, CDR2 FQGTGA. Written as DNA, the CDR3 is TGTGCCAGCAGCCCGTCTGGGGGGTACAATGAGCAGTTCTTC. It is translated as CASSPSGGYNEQFF.

This sequence joins TRBV6-5 and TRBJ1-5; D is ambiguous. V was cut by 8 bases and J by 7 bases, with 18 bases left in between. CDR1 and CDR2 (germline): MNHEY, SVGAGI. The CDR3 is 14 amino acids. The CDR3 loop reads CASRNDPGGQPQHF. The CDR3 DNA is TGTGCCAGCCGGAATGACCCCGGCGGACAGCCCCAGCATTTT.

The chain couples TRBV19 to TRBJ1-5; D is unresolved. The V end lost 0 bases, the J end lost 5 bases, and 5 bases lay between the germline ends. Germline V lookup: CDR1 LNHDA, CDR2 SQIVND (reference sequence). The CDR3 has 13 residues. As DNA, the CDR3 is TGTGCCAGTAGTATAGATTCCGATCAGCCCCAGCATTTT. Protein: CASSIDSDQPQHF.

The V and J genes are TRBV30 and TRBJ1-6; D gene unclear. Per germline, CDR1 GTSNPN and CDR2 SVGIG (reference sequence). The CDR3 consists of 14 residues. The V gene lost 0 bases and the J gene lost 7 bases, with 10 bases spanning the gap. The CDR3, as DNA: TGTGCCTGGAGTGTTCAGAGGTGGAATTCACCCCTCCACTTT. This encodes CAWSVQRWNSPLHF.

The rearrangement uses TRBV4-3 and TRBJ2-3, with D possibly matching TRBD1 (5 bases). V lost 0 bases and J 4 bases, leaving 11 bases between the germline ends. The CDR3 length is 15 residues. CDR1 is LGHNA and CDR2 is YSLEER in the germline V gene. The CDR3 spells CASSQEWTLPDTQYF. The CDR3 DNA reads as TGCGCCAGCAGCCAAGAATGGACACTCCCAGATACGCAGTATTTT.

The chain has TRBV3-1 (or the pseudogene TRBV3-2) and TRBJ1-5; a weak D match, TRBD1 (5 bases). CDR1 LGHDT and CDR2 YNNKEL come from the germline V gene (reference sequence). Between the trimmed V and J ends, which lost 1 base and 7 bases, there was a span of 20 bases. The length of the CDR3 is 17 residues. The chain's CDR3 is CASSQAPQGRQEQPQHF. The CDR3, as DNA: TGTGCCAGCAGCCAAGCCCCTCAGGGCAGGCAGGAACAGCCCCAGCATTTT.

This clone was observed a few times. The chain has TRBV12-3 or TRBV12-4 and TRBJ1-6, with unresolved D. V shed 7 bases and J shed 14 bases, with 18 bases lying between them. The CDR3 extends over 13 amino acids. The CDR3 DNA sequence: TGTGCCAGCATGTCCAGACTCGGTGCGGCCCTCCACTTT. It encodes CASMSRLGAALHF.

The chain links TRBV6-5 to TRBJ1-1; D ambiguous. Germline CDR1 and CDR2: MNHEY and SVGAGI. Trimming pared 5 bases from V and 5 bases from J, leaving 9 bases between. This CDR3 has 12 amino acids. CDR3: CASSTSRTEAFF. The CDR3 coding sequence is TGTGCCAGCAGTACCTCTAGGACTGAAGCTTTCTTT.

The rearrangement joins TRBV4-2 to TRBJ2-3; 13 positions agree with TRBD2. Germline V CDR1 and CDR2: LGHNA, YNFKEQ. V was clipped by 4 bases and J by 0 bases; unmatched bases: 7. The length of the CDR3 is 18 residues. The chain's CDR3 is CASSRTGTSGTSTDTQYF. CDR3 in DNA: TGTGCCAGCAGCCGAACCGGGACTAGCGGGACCAGCACAGATACGCAGTATTTT.

The chain uses TRBV4-1 and TRBJ2-5, with D possibly TRBD1 on 5 matching bases. Deletions cut 1 base from V and 5 bases from J, with 11 bases between. Germline V gene sequence: CDR1 MGHRA, CDR2 YSYEKL. This CDR3 has 14 amino acids. The CDR3 protein is CASSQAVSGETQYF. In DNA, the CDR3 is TGCGCCAGCAGCCAAGCGGTTTCAGGGGAGACCCAGTACTTC.

This clone occurred once. The genes are TRBV6-1 and TRBJ2-7, with 8 bases fitting TRBD2. The CDR3 has 17 amino acids. From germline, CDR1 is MNHNS and CDR2 SASEGT. V shed 3 bases and J 6 bases; nucleotides not matched to a gene: 16. The CDR3 sequence is CASSERGFSLRGAEQYF. CDR3 bases: TGTGCCAGCAGTGAGAGGGGTTTTTCATTGCGGGGGGCCGAGCAGTACTTC.

V usage is TRBV19 and J usage is TRBJ1-5; a possible D gene is TRBD1 (5 bases). The ends were cut back, 7 bases at V and 7 bases at J, with 23 bases in the middle. The CDR3 has 16 residues. From germline, CDR1 is LNHDA and CDR2 SQIVND (reference sequence). The CDR3 sequence is CASTSRDRGMSQPQHF. The CDR3 coding sequence is TGTGCCAGTACCTCCCGCGACCGGGGGATGAGCCAGCCCCAGCATTTT.

The chain is built from TRBV7-9 and TRBJ1-1, with 9 bases aligning to TRBD1. From germline, CDR1 is SEHNR and CDR2 FQNEAQ (reference sequence). CDR3 length: 14 residues. The trim removed 4 bases at V and 5 bases at J, leaving 5 bases unmatched. CDR3 sequence reads: CASSSRGQGTEAFF. The CDR3, as DNA: TGTGCCAGCAGCTCCCGGGGACAGGGAACTGAAGCTTTCTTT.

This CDR3 reads CASSPRAVAKNIQYF. The CDR3 DNA is TGTGCCAGCAGCCCCCGTGCGGTCGCCAAAAACATTCAGTACTTC. This chain links TRBV7-3 with TRBJ2-4; no definite D call. V was trimmed by 5 bases and J by 1 base, leaving 12 bases between them. This CDR3 comprises 15 residues. Germline values: CDR1 SGHTA, CDR2 FQGTGA.

The CDR3 here is CASSSLAGGTDTQYF. CDR3 coding DNA: TGTGCCAGCAGTTCCCTAGCGGGAGGCACAGATACGCAGTATTTT. The genes are TRBV6-5 and TRBJ2-3, with TRBD2 identical over 10 bases. From germline, CDR1 is MNHEY and CDR2 SVGAGI. The CDR3 has 15 residues. With V trimmed by 4 bases and J by 1 base, 2 bases remained unmatched.

This rearrangement joins TRBV5-1 to TRBJ2-3; 10 bases map to TRBD2. Germline V lookup: CDR1 SGHRS, CDR2 YFSETQ. J lost 1 base, V lost 3 bases, and 8 bases had no gene match. The CDR3 sequence is 17 residues long. CDR3 residues: CASSSWPLAGGTDTQYF. The CDR3 DNA sequence: TGCGCCAGCAGCTCATGGCCCCTAGCGGGGGGCACAGATACGCAGTATTTT. The whole variable domain, filled in from reference TRBV5-1 and TRBJ2-3, reads KAGVTQTPRYLIKTRGQQVTLSCSPISGHRSVSWYQQTPGQGLQFLFEYFSETQRNKGNFPGRFSGRQFSNSRSEMNVSTLELGDSALYLCASSSWPLAGGTDTQYFGPGTRLTVL.

The genes are TRBV5-1 and TRBJ2-5; TRBD1 matches 9 bases. V lost 0 bases, J lost 5 bases, and 5 bases stayed unmatched. This CDR3 is built from 15 residues. CDR1 and CDR2 from the germline V gene are SGHRS and YFSETQ. This CDR3 is CASSLVQGARETQYF. The DNA for the CDR3 is TGCGCCAGCAGCTTGGTACAGGGGGCGCGGGAGACCCAGTACTTC.